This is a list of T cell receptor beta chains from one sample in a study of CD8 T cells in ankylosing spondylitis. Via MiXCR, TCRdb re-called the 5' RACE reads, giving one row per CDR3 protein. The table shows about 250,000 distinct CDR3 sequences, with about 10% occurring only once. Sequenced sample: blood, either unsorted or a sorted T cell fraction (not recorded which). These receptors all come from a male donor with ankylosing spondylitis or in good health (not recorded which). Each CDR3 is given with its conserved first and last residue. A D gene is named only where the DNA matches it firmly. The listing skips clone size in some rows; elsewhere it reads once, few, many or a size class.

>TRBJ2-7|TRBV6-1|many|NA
CASSRPGQDSYEQYF
TGTGCCAGCAGTCGACCTGGGCAGGACTCCTACGAGCAGTACTTC
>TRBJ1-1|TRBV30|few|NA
CAWSGVGAEAFF
TGTGCCTGGAGTGGGGTAGGGGCTGAAGCTTTCTTT
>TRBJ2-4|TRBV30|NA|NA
CAWTSQNIQYF
TGTGCCTGGACGAGTCAAAACATTCAGTACTTC
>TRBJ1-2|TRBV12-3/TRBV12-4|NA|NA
CASSLYQGNNYGYTF
TGTGCCAGCAGTCTTTATCAGGGGAATAACTATGGCTACACCTTC
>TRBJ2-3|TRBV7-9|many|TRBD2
CASSSGTSADTQYF
TGTGCCAGCAGTTCCGGGACTAGCGCCGATACGCAGTATTTT
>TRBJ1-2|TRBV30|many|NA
CAWTTKIGGVYTF
TGTGCCTGGACCACCAAGATAGGGGGGGTCTACACCTTC
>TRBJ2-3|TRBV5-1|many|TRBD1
CASSLESRQGVDTQYF
TGCGCCAGCAGCTTGGAATCGAGACAGGGAGTAGATACGCAGTATTTT
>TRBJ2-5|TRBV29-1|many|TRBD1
CSVEGDRVIRETQYF
TGCAGCGTTGAGGGGGACAGGGTCATAAGAGAGACCCAGTACTTC
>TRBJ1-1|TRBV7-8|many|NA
CASRGTRTGNTEAFF
TGTGCCAGCAGGGGGACACGGACGGGGAACACTGAAGCTTTCTTT
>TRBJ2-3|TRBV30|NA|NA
CAWSVQWGRADTQYF
TGTGCCTGGAGTGTACAATGGGGGCGGGCAGATACGCAGTATTTT
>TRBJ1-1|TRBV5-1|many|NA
CASSSGSNTEAFF
TGCGCCAGCAGCTCGGGGTCGAACACTGAAGCTTTCTTT
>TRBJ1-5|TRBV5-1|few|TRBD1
CASSSGQGANQPQHF
TGCGCCAGCAGCTCGGGACAGGGGGCTAATCAGCCCCAGCATTTT
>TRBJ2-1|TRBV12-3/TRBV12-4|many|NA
CASSSWSGPGEQFF
TGTGCCAGCAGTTCTTGGTCGGGACCGGGTGAGCAGTTCTTC
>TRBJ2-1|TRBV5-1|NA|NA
CASSPLPEASYNEQFF
TGCGCCAGCAGCCCTCTCCCGGAGGCCTCCTACAATGAGCAGTTCTTC
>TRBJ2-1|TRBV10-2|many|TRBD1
CASSESWDRVENEQFF
TGCGCCAGCAGTGAGTCATGGGACAGGGTGGAAAATGAGCAGTTCTTC
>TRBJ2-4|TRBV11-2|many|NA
CASSQGAPAKNIQYF
TGTGCCAGCAGCCAAGGGGCTCCAGCCAAAAACATTCAGTACTTC
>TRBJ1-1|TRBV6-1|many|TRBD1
CASSPYRGDADTEAFF
TGTGCCAGCAGCCCTTACAGGGGGGATGCGGACACTGAAGCTTTCTTT
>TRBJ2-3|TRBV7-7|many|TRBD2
CASSRTSTTDTQYF
TGTGCCAGCAGCCGGACTAGCACCACAGATACGCAGTATTTT
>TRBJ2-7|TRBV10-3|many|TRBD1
CASRTGVLPTYEQYF
TGTGCCAGCCGGACAGGGGTCCTTCCAACCTACGAGCAGTACTTC
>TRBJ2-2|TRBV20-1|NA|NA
CSASDFSASGELFF
TGCAGTGCTAGTGACTTTAGCGCATCCGGGGAGCTGTTTTTT
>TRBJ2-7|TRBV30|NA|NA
CAWSLDAYEQYF
TGTGCCTGGAGTCTCGACGCCTACGAGCAGTACTTC
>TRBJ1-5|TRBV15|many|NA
CATSREGSWNQPQHF
TGTGCCACCAGCAGAGAAGGGTCTTGGAATCAGCCCCAGCATTTT
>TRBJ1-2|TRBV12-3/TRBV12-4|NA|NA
CASSLEGSARYTF
TGTGCCAGCAGTTTAGAAGGGTCGGCGCGCTACACCTTC
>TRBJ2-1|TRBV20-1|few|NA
CSASGRERDEQFF
TGCAGTGCTAGTGGCAGGGAGAGAGATGAGCAGTTCTTC
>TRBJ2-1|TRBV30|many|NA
CAWSPGHGGNEQFF
TGTGCCTGGAGTCCGGGACACGGCGGGAATGAGCAGTTCTTC
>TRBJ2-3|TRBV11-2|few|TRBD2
CASGGLAASTDTQYF
TGTGCCAGCGGTGGGCTAGCGGCTAGCACAGATACGCAGTATTTT
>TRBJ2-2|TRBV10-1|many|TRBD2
CASSELLAGANTGELFF
TGCGCCAGCAGTGAGTTGCTAGCGGGGGCCAACACCGGGGAGCTGTTTTTT
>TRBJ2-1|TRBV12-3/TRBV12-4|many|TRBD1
CASSAGGSEQFF
TGTGCCAGCAGTGCAGGGGGCTCTGAGCAGTTCTTC
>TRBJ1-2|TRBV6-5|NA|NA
CASSYADLLYGYTF
TGTGCCAGCAGTTATGCCGACCTACTCTATGGCTACACCTTC
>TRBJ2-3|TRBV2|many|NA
CASSAGRWGGTDTQYF
TGTGCCAGCAGTGCGGGGCGCTGGGGTGGCACAGATACGCAGTATTTT
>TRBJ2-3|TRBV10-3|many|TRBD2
CAISGGVPDTQYF
TGTGCCATCAGCGGGGGGGTGCCAGATACGCAGTATTTT
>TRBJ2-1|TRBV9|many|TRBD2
CASSQTSGRDEQFF
TGTGCCAGCAGCCAGACTAGCGGGAGGGACGAGCAGTTCTTC
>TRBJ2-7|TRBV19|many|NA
CASSIDAGQSYEQYF
TGTGCCAGTAGTATAGACGCAGGACAGTCCTACGAGCAGTACTTC
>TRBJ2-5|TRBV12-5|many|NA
CASGLPPPGTQYF
TGTGCTAGTGGTTTGCCCCCCCCGGGGACCCAGTACTTC
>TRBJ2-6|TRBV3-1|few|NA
CASSQDLFYSGANVLTF
TGTGCCAGCAGCCAAGATCTGTTTTACTCTGGGGCCAACGTCCTGACTTTC
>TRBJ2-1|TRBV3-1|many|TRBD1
CASSQDYRGSRNEQFF
TGTGCCAGCAGCCAAGATTACAGGGGATCCCGCAATGAGCAGTTCTTC